The clone carrying this T cell receptor (beta chain) was seen a handful of times. Its antigen is undetermined. The source of the sample is a study of breast tumors, draining lymph nodes, adjacent tissues. The CDR3 is 16 amino acids. The ends were cut back, 2 bases at V and 2 bases at J, with 14 bases in the middle. From germline, CDR1 is MNHEY and CDR2 SVGEGT. Broader study findings: Tumor TCR diversity was below lymph nodes but above nontumor tissue. Data fit most tumor T cells coming from lymph node, expanding in tumor. That most tumor T cells come from lymph nodes remained unproven. Tumor and nontumor repertoires were significantly more similar in luminal-like than in basal-like breast cancer.

TCRdb re-derived calls from the multiplex PCR reads in MiXCR, one entry per CDR3 protein. The sample has some 150,000 distinct CDR3 sequences; around 35% are singletons. Samples came from axillary lymph nodes draining the breast cancer. This sequence joins TRBV6-2 or TRBV6-3 and TRBJ2-3; D tentatively fits TRBD1 or TRBD2 (6 bases each). This sequence was found in a female donor with breast cancer. Some clones in this sample may be carry-over from other donors' samples. Source material: axillary lymph node tissue. The CDR3: CASSYGGPHITDTQYF. The CDR3 nucleotides read TGTGCCAGCAGTTACGGGGGGCCCCACATCACAGATACGCAGTATTTT.